The rows below give T cell receptor beta chains drawn from one sample of a study of blood T cell repertoires in COVID-19. This table comes from immunoSEQ multiplex PCR, and its TCRdb copy is limited to in-frame clones, with some not included. Here the sample spans fewer than 55,000 clones, 85% to 90% being singletons. The sample taken for sequencing was peripheral blood. Receptors were obtained from an elderly man with active or convalescent COVID-19. The CDR3 runs from the conserved cysteine through the conserved F or W. The order of the fields is clone size, D gene, J gene, V gene, CDR3 protein, CDR3 DNA. A D gene is named only where the DNA matches it firmly. Where a row states a size, it is once, few, many or the class of an expanded clone; other rows omit it.

size: -; D: TRBD1; J: TRBJ1-5; V: TRBV7-9; CDR3: CASSLGGTANQPQHF; DNA: TGTGCCAGCAGCTTAGGCGGGACAGCTAATCAGCCCCAGCATTTT
size: -; D: TRBD2; J: TRBJ2-7; V: TRBV7-6; CDR3: CASSVTSGGSYEQYF; DNA: TGTGCCAGCAGCGTTACTAGCGGGGGCTCCTACGAGCAGTACTTC
size: -; D: TRBD2; J: TRBJ2-7; V: TRBV2; CDR3: CASRGLARSSYEQYF; DNA: TGTGCCAGCAGGGGACTAGCGAGAAGCTCCTACGAGCAGTACTTC
size: -; D: -; J: TRBJ1-5; V: TRBV19; CDR3: CASSMTGAGQPQHF; DNA: TGTGCCAGTAGTATGACGGGCGCGGGTCAGCCCCAGCATTTT
size: -; D: TRBD2; J: TRBJ2-3; V: TRBV5-4; CDR3: CASSSQSGGTDTQYF; DNA: TGTGCCAGCAGCTCGCAAAGCGGGGGCACAGATACGCAGTATTTT
size: once; D: -; J: TRBJ2-2; V: TRBV19; CDR3: CASSIGQLNTGELFF; DNA: TGTGCCAGTAGTATAGGACAACTGAACACCGGGGAGCTGTTTTTT
size: -; D: TRBD1; J: TRBJ2-2; V: TRBV7-2; CDR3: CASSFNQGAMAGELFF; DNA: TGTGCCAGCAGCTTTAACCAGGGGGCTATGGCCGGGGAGCTGTTTTTT
size: -; D: -; J: TRBJ1-5; V: TRBV10-3; CDR3: CAIRQGGRGNQPQHF; DNA: TGTGCCATCAGGCAAGGGGGGAGGGGCAATCAGCCCCAGCATTTT
size: few; D: -; J: TRBJ1-6; V: TRBV27; CDR3: CASSLSQGRDSPLHF; DNA: TGTGCCAGCAGTTTATCGCAGGGAAGGGATTCACCCCTCCACTTT
size: -; D: TRBD1; J: TRBJ2-7; V: TRBV6-2/TRBV6-3; CDR3: CASSRPGTGTKGYEQYF; DNA: TGTGCCAGCAGTCGTCCCGGGACAGGGACTAAGGGCTACGAGCAGTACTTC
size: -; D: TRBD1; J: TRBJ2-7; V: TRBV19; CDR3: CASSWDRSYEQYF; DNA: TGTGCCAGTAGTTGGGACAGGTCCTACGAGCAGTACTTC
size: -; D: -; J: TRBJ1-5; V: TRBV28; CDR3: CASHSNNQPQHF; DNA: TGTGCCAGCCACAGTAACAATCAGCCCCAGCATTTT
size: -; D: -; J: TRBJ2-5; V: TRBV6-2/TRBV6-3; CDR3: CASSYQPGSTFSGETQYF; DNA: TGTGCCAGCAGTTACCAGCCCGGGAGCACCTTCTCGGGAGAGACCCAGTACTTC
size: -; D: TRBD1; J: TRBJ1-2; V: TRBV28; CDR3: CASVTGGDYGYTF; DNA: TGTGCCAGCGTGACAGGGGGCGACTATGGCTACACCTTC
size: -; D: TRBD1; J: TRBJ1-1; V: TRBV28; CDR3: CASIWTGGLWTEAFF; DNA: TGTGCCAGCATATGGACAGGTGGGTTGTGGACTGAAGCTTTCTTT
size: -; D: TRBD1; J: TRBJ2-2; V: TRBV7-2; CDR3: CASSGLTGGGGELFF; DNA: TGTGCCAGCAGCGGCCTGACAGGGGGGGGCGGGGAGCTGTTTTTT
size: once; D: -; J: TRBJ1-5; V: TRBV6-5; CDR3: CASSLQGSNQPQHF; DNA: TGTGCCAGCAGCCTGCAGGGTTCCAATCAGCCCCAGCATTTT
size: -; D: -; J: TRBJ1-5; V: TRBV7-2; CDR3: CASSSRSGGDQPQHF; DNA: TGTGCCAGCAGCTCCCGAAGTGGGGGGGATCAGCCCCAGCATTTT
size: -; D: TRBD1; J: TRBJ2-5; V: TRBV5-1; CDR3: CASSGETGGETQYF; DNA: TGCGCCAGCAGCGGAGAGACAGGGGGGGAGACCCAGTACTTC
size: -; D: -; J: TRBJ2-6; V: TRBV29-1; CDR3: CSARSSGANVLTF; DNA: TGCAGCGCCAGAAGCTCTGGGGCCAACGTCCTGACTTTC
size: -; D: -; J: TRBJ2-7; V: TRBV29-1; CDR3: CSVEVPFSYEQYF; DNA: TGCAGCGTTGAAGTCCCGTTTTCCTACGAGCAGTACTTC
size: -; D: -; J: TRBJ1-2; V: TRBV6-2/TRBV6-3; CDR3: CASSYGLRVRGYTF; DNA: TGTGCCAGCAGTTACGGTCTCAGGGTCCGGGGCTACACCTTC
size: -; D: -; J: TRBJ1-2; V: TRBV4-1; CDR3: CASSQDHRLPLYGYTF; DNA: TGCGCCAGCAGCCAAGACCACAGGTTGCCCCTTTATGGCTACACCTTC
size: -; D: -; J: TRBJ2-7; V: TRBV28; CDR3: CASTPPGSAKVEQYF; DNA: TGTGCCAGCACCCCTCCGGGTTCCGCGAAGGTCGAGCAGTACTTC
size: few; D: TRBD1; J: TRBJ1-5; V: TRBV7-8; CDR3: CASSHETGYISQPQHF; DNA: TGTGCCAGCAGCCATGAGACAGGGTACATCAGTCAGCCCCAGCATTTT
size: few; D: TRBD2; J: TRBJ2-2; V: TRBV6-2/TRBV6-3; CDR3: CASSYGGSGNTGELFF; DNA: TGTGCCAGCAGTTACGGCGGGAGCGGCAACACCGGGGAGCTGTTTTTT
size: once; D: -; J: TRBJ1-5; V: TRBV2; CDR3: CASSPLWGGDQPQHF; DNA: TGTGCCAGCAGTCCCTTGTGGGGGGGGGATCAGCCCCAGCATTTT
size: -; D: TRBD1; J: TRBJ2-1; V: TRBV5-1; CDR3: CASSLAGDRGVNEQFF; DNA: TGCGCCAGCAGCTTAGCTGGGGACAGGGGGGTCAATGAGCAGTTCTTC
size: -; D: -; J: TRBJ2-7; V: TRBV27; CDR3: CASSSSSGGTYEQYF; DNA: -
size: -; D: -; J: TRBJ1-1; V: TRBV27; CDR3: CASSFGQGITEAFF; DNA: TGTGCCAGCAGTTTCGGGCAGGGGATCACTGAAGCTTTCTTT
size: -; D: -; J: TRBJ1-2; V: TRBV30; CDR3: CAWSVMGAGGYTF; DNA: TGTGCCTGGAGTGTGATGGGGGCGGGCGGCTACACCTTC
size: -; D: -; J: TRBJ2-7; V: TRBV19; CDR3: CASNRPGHRPF; DNA: TGTGCCAGCAACCGTCCGGGACATCGGCCTTTC
size: -; D: -; J: TRBJ2-6; V: TRBV7-2; CDR3: CASSVARSVSGANVLTF; DNA: TGTGCCAGCAGCGTAGCGCGTAGCGTCTCTGGGGCCAACGTCCTGACTTTC
size: -; D: -; J: TRBJ1-1; V: TRBV6-5; CDR3: CASSWDSAGFTEAFF; DNA: TGTGCCAGCAGTTGGGACTCGGCGGGATTTACTGAAGCTTTCTTT
size: few; D: -; J: TRBJ2-7; V: TRBV19; CDR3: CASSMIFGDNSYEQYF; DNA: TGTGCCAGTAGTATGATCTTCGGCGACAATTCCTACGAGCAGTACTTC
size: -; D: TRBD1; J: TRBJ1-1; V: TRBV27; CDR3: CASSDRVTEAFF; DNA: TGTGCCAGCAGTGACAGGGTGACTGAAGCTTTCTTT
size: -; D: TRBD2; J: TRBJ2-5; V: TRBV25-1; CDR3: CASSEGGGETQYF; DNA: TGTGCCAGCAGTGAGGGGGGGGGAGAGACCCAGTACTTC
size: once; D: -; J: TRBJ1-2; V: TRBV7-2; CDR3: CASTTFRTVYGYTF; DNA: TGTGCCAGCACAACCTTCCGGACAGTCTATGGCTACACCTTC
size: -; D: TRBD1; J: TRBJ1-2; V: TRBV28; CDR3: CASTETGVAGYTF; DNA: TGTGCCAGCACAGAGACAGGGGTGGCTGGCTACACCTTC
size: -; D: -; J: TRBJ1-2; V: TRBV10-1; CDR3: CASSESGRNYGYTF; DNA: TGCGCCAGCAGTGAGTCGGGGCGGAACTATGGCTACACCTTC
size: -; D: -; J: TRBJ1-1; V: TRBV18; CDR3: CASSSLPGENTEAFF; DNA: TGTGCCAGCTCATCCTTGCCGGGGGAGAACACTGAAGCTTTCTTT
size: -; D: -; J: TRBJ1-1; V: TRBV6-6; CDR3: CASTIMTGNTEAFF; DNA: TGTGCCAGCACAATTATGACAGGGAACACTGAAGCTTTCTTT
size: few; D: TRBD1; J: TRBJ1-3; V: TRBV9; CDR3: CASSVAPDRGRVGNTIYF; DNA: TGTGCCAGCAGCGTAGCCCCTGACAGGGGGAGAGTTGGAAACACCATATATTTT
size: -; D: -; J: TRBJ1-1; V: TRBV18; CDR3: CASSEYGGENTEAFF; DNA: TGTGCCAGCTCAGAGTATGGGGGGGAGAACACTGAAGCTTTCTTT
size: -; D: TRBD2; J: TRBJ2-7; V: TRBV11-2; CDR3: CASSSRIGLADEF; DNA: TGTGCCAGCAGCTCCCGTATCGGACTAGCGGATGAATTC
size: -; D: -; J: TRBJ2-1; V: TRBV7-2; CDR3: CASSLGVNNEQFF; DNA: TGTGCCAGCAGCCTCGGGGTAAACAATGAGCAGTTCTTC
size: once; D: TRBD1; J: TRBJ2-1; V: TRBV29-1; CDR3: CSAYRTGASEQFF; DNA: TGCAGCGCCTACCGAACAGGGGCGAGTGAGCAGTTCTTC
size: once; D: -; J: TRBJ2-7; V: TRBV5-1; CDR3: CASSLLGGRGAREQYF; DNA: TGCGCCAGCAGCTTGTTAGGCGGTCGGGGAGCGAGGGAGCAGTACTTC
size: -; D: TRBD1; J: TRBJ1-2; V: TRBV28; CDR3: CASTIGQAYGYTF; DNA: TGTGCCAGCACCATTGGACAGGCGTATGGCTACACCTTC
size: -; D: -; J: TRBJ1-1; V: TRBV19; CDR3: CASSARQAPNTEAFF; DNA: TGTGCCAGTAGTGCCCGACAGGCGCCGAACACTGAAGCTTTCTTT
size: -; D: -; J: TRBJ2-1; V: TRBV19; CDR3: CASSGGTEYNEQFF; DNA: TGTGCCAGTAGTGGGGGGACAGAATACAATGAGCAGTTCTTC
size: -; D: -; J: TRBJ1-3; V: TRBV3-1/TRBV3-2; CDR3: CASSQEGTAGNTIYF; DNA: TGTGCCAGCAGCCAAGAGGGGACTGCTGGAAACACCATATATTTT
size: -; D: TRBD2; J: TRBJ2-5; V: TRBV5-1; CDR3: CASSGLAGGPVGETQYF; DNA: TGCGCCAGCAGTGGACTAGCGGGAGGGCCTGTTGGGGAGACCCAGTACTTC
size: -; D: -; J: TRBJ2-5; V: TRBV5-1; CDR3: CASSRGRYGETQYF; DNA: TGCGCCAGCAGCCGAGGGCGGTACGGGGAGACCCAGTACTTC
size: once; D: -; J: TRBJ1-1; V: TRBV6-5; CDR3: CASRTHNEGTEAFF; DNA: TGTGCCAGCAGGACCCACAACGAGGGCACTGAAGCTTTCTTT
size: -; D: -; J: TRBJ1-5; V: TRBV11-2; CDR3: CASSREIQQPQHF; DNA: TGTGCCAGCAGTCGGGAGATACAGCAGCCCCAGCATTTT
size: few; D: -; J: TRBJ1-6; V: TRBV27; CDR3: CASSRGQGWGGDNSPLHF; DNA: TGTGCCAGCAGCCGGGGTCAGGGGTGGGGAGGGGATAATTCACCCCTCCACTTT
size: -; D: -; J: TRBJ2-5; V: TRBV6-5; CDR3: CASSALGSMRETQYF; DNA: TGTGCCAGCAGCGCCCTAGGCAGTATGCGAGAGACCCAGTACTTC
size: -; D: -; J: TRBJ2-7; V: TRBV2; CDR3: CASTIYYEQYF; DNA: TGTGCCAGCACAATCTACTACGAGCAGTACTTC
size: -; D: -; J: TRBJ2-5; V: TRBV11-1; CDR3: CASSFIGGTAGETQYF; DNA: TGTGCCAGCAGCTTTATAGGAGGGACCGCCGGAGAGACCCAGTACTTC